This T cell receptor (beta chain) was retrieved from a study of CD8 T cells in ankylosing spondylitis. Overall study results and limits: What appeared characteristic of ankylosing spondylitis blood was a TCR beta motif of eight or nine highly homologous variants. The study looked at matched synovial fluid samples from ankylosing spondylitis patients. Disease-linked clones were reported to be significantly enriched there. Clones that were linked to disease were CD8+ and were relatively rare in peripheral blood.

Trimming took off 5 bases at V and 10 bases at J, with 15 bases between the two ends. This CDR3 contains 13 residues. CDR1 is SGHTA and CDR2 is FQGNSA in the germline V gene. Quantitative molecular-barcoded 5'-RACE generated the TCR beta libraries. TCRdb redid the calling of the 5' RACE reads with MiXCR, one entry per CDR3 protein. The profile shows around 430,000 distinct CDR3 sequences, 15% to 20% of them singletons. In the case of this clonotype: The target antigen is unknown.

The clonotype comes from a male donor with ankylosing spondylitis. The sample taken for sequencing was blood, either unsorted or a sorted T cell fraction (not recorded which). The chain uses TRBV7-2 and TRBJ2-1, with a tentative D call TRBD1 (6 bases). CDR3 residues: CASSTTRGIEQFF. The CDR3 DNA is TGTGCCAGCAGCACCACTAGGGGGATCGAGCAGTTCTTC.